This TCR beta chain is from a study of patients and donors after allogeneic stem cell transplantation. This clonotype came up once. The V end was cut by 1 base, the J end by 4 bases, with 13 bases between. This CDR3 has 16 amino acids. Germline values: CDR1 MGHRA, CDR2 YSYEKL. TCRdb reanalysed the RT-PCR reads using MiXCR and keeps one entry per CDR3 protein. Altogether some 880,000 distinct CDR3 sequences are present, roughly 18% being singletons, with the ten largest covering 5% to 6.5%. V usage is TRBV4-1 and J usage is TRBJ2-2; D is undetermined. The receptor comes from a human donor who was either an allogeneic HSCT recipient or a stem cell or donor lymphocyte infusion donor (not recorded which). It is not recorded whose cells these are; they may come from a transplant donor. Sequenced sample: blood, either unsorted or a sorted T cell fraction (not recorded which). The chain's CDR3 is CASSQAVAASTGELFF. DNA of the CDR3: TGCGCCAGCAGCCAAGCTGTGGCGGCCTCCACCGGGGAGCTGTTTTTT.